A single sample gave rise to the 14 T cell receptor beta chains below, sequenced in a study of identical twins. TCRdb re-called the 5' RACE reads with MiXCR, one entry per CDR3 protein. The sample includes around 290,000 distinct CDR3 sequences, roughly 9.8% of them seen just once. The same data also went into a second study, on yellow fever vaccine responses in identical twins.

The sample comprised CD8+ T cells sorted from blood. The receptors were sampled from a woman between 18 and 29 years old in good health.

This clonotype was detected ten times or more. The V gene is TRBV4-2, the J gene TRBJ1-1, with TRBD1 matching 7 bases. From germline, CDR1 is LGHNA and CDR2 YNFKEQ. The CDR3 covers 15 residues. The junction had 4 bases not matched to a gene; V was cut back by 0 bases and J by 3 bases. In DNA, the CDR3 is TGTGCCAGCAGCCAAGACCCTGACAGGGACACTGAAGCTTTCTTT. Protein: CASSQDPDRDTEAFF.

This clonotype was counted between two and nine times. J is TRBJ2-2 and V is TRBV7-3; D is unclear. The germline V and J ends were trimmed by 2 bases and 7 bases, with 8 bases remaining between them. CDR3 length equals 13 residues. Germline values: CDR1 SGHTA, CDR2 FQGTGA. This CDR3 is CASSLAVFGELFF. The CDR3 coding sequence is TGTGCCAGCAGCTTAGCGGTGTTCGGGGAGCTGTTTTTT.

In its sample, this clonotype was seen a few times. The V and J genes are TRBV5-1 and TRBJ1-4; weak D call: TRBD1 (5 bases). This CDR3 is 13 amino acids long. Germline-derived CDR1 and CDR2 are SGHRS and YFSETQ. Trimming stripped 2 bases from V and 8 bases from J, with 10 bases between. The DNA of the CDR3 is TGCGCCAGCAGCTTACAGGAAGGAGAAAAACTGTTTTTT. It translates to CASSLQEGEKLFF.

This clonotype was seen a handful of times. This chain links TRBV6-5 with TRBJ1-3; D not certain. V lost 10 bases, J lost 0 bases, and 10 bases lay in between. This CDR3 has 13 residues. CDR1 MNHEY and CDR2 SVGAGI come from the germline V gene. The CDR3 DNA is TGTGCCACCGCCCGGAGCTCTGGAAACACCATATATTTT. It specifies CATARSSGNTIYF.

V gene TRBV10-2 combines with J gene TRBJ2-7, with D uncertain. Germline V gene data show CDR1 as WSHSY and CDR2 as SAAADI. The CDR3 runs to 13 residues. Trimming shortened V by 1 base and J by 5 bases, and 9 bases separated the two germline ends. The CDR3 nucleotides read TGCGCCAGCAGTGAGTATAGCCAGGACGAGCAGTACTTC. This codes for CASSEYSQDEQYF.

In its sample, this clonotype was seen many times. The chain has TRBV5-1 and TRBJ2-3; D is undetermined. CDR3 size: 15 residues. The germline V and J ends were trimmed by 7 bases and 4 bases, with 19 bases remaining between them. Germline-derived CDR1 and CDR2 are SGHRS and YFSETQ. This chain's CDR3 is CASAVEQNLADTQYF. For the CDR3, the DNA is TGCGCCAGCGCCGTAGAACAGAACTTGGCAGATACGCAGTATTTT.

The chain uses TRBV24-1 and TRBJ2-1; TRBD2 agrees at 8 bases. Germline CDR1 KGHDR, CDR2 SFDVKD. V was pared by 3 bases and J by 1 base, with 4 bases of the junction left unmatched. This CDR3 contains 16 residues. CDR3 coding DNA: TGTGCCACCAGTGATATGGGCGGGAGGTCCTACAATGAGCAGTTCTTC. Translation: CATSDMGGRSYNEQFF.

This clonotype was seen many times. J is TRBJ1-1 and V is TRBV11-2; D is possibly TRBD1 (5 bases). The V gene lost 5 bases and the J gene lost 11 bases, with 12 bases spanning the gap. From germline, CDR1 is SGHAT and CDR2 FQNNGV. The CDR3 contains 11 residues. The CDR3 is CASSTKGVAFF. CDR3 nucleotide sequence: TGTGCCAGCAGCACAAAAGGGGTGGCTTTCTTT.

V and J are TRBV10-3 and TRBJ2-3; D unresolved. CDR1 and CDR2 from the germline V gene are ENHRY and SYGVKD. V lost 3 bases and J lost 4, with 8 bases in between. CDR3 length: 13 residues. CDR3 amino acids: CAISDDFADTQYF. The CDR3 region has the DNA TGTGCCATCAGTGATGATTTTGCAGATACGCAGTATTTT.

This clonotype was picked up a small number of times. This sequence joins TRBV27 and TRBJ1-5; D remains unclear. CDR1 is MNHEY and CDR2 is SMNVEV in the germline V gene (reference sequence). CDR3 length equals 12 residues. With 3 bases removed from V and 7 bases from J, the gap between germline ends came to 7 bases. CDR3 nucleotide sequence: TGTGCCAGCAGTTTGGTTGGGCAGCCCCAGCATTTT. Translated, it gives CASSLVGQPQHF.

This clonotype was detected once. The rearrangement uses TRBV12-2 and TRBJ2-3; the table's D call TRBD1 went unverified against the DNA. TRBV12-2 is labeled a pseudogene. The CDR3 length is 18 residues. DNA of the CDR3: TGTGCAAGTCGCCATCCTTTCGATGGGGGGCCCACCACAGATACGCAGTATTTT. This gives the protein CASRHPFDGGPTTDTQYF.

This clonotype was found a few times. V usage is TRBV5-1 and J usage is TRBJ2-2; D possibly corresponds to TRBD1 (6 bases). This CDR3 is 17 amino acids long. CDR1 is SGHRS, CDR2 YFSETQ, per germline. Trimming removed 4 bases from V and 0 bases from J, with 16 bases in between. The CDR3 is CASSPVPGHTNTGELFF. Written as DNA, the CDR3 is TGCGCCAGCAGCCCGGTCCCGGGACATACGAACACCGGGGAGCTGTTTTTT.

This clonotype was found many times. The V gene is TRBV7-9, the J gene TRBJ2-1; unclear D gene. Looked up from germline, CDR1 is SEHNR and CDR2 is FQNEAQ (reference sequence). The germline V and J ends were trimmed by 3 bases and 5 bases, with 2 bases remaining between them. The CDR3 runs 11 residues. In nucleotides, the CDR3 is TGTGCCAGCAGCTTCGACAATGAGCAGTTCTTC. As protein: CASSFDNEQFF.

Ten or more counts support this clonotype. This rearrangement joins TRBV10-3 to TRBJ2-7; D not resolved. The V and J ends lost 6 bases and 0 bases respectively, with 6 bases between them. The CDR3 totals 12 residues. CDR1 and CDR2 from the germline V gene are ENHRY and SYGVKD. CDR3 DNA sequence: TGTGCCATCAGCGACCCCTCCTACGAGCAGTACTTC. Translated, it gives CAISDPSYEQYF.